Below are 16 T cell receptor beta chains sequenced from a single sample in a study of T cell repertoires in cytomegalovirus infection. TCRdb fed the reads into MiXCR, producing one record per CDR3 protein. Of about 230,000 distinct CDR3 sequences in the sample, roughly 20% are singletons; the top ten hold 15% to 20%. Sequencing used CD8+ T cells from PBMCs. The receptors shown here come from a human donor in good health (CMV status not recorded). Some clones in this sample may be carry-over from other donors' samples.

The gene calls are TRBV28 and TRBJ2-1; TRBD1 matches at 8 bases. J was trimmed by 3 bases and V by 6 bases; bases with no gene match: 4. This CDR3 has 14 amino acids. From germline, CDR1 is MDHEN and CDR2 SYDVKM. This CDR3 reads CASRDGTGYNEQFF. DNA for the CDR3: TGTGCCAGCAGGGACGGGACAGGCTACAATGAGCAGTTCTTC.

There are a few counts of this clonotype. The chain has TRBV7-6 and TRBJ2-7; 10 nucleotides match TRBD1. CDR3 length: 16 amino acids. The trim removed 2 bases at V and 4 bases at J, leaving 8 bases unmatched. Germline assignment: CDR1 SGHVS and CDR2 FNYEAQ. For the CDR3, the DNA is TGTGCCAGCAGCTTAAGGGACAGGGGCCCTGAATACGAGCAGTACTTC. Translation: CASSLRDRGPEYEQYF.

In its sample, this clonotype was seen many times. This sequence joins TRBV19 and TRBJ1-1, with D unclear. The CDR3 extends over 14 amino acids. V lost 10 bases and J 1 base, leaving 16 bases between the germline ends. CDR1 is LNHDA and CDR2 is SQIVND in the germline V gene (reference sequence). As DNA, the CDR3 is TGTGCCACCGCAGATGGCGAGGGGAACACTGAAGCTTTCTTT. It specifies CATADGEGNTEAFF.

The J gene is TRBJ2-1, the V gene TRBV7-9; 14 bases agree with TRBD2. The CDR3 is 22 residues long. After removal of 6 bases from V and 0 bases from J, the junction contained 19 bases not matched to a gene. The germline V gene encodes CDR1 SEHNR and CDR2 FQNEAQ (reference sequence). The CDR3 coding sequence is TGTGCCAGCAGACCCAGACTAGCGGGGGGGCCCGAACCTGAGAGCTCCTACAATGAGCAGTTCTTC. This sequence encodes CASRPRLAGGPEPESSYNEQFF. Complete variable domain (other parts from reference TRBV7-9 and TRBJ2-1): DTGVSQNPRHKITKRGQNVTFRCDPISEHNRLYWYRQTLGQGPEFLTYFQNEAQLEKSRLLSDRFSAERPKGSFSTLEIQRTEQGDSAMYLCASRPRLAGGPEPESSYNEQFFGPGTRLTVL.

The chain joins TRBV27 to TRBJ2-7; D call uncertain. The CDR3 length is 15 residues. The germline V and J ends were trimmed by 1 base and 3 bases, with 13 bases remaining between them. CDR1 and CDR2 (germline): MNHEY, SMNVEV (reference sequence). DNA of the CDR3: TGTGCCAGCAGTTTATATCCACAGACGGGCTACGAGCAGTACTTC. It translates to CASSLYPQTGYEQYF.

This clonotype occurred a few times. CDR3 in DNA: TGCGCCAGCAGCCAAGAGGCAGCGGGGGGGCCCTACGAGCAGTACTTC. Translation gives CASSQEAAGGPYEQYF. The chain couples TRBV4-1 to TRBJ2-7; 10 bases align to TRBD2. V shed 0 bases, J shed 2 bases, and the junction held 4 bases outside the gene matches. Germline CDR1 is MGHRA and CDR2 is YSYEKL. This CDR3 has 16 residues.

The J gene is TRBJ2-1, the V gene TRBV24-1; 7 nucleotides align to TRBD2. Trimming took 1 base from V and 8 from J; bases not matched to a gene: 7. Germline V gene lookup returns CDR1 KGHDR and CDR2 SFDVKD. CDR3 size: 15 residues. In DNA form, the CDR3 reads TGTGCCACCAGTGATTTAGGCGGGGGTCAAGATGAGCAGTTCTTC. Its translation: CATSDLGGGQDEQFF.

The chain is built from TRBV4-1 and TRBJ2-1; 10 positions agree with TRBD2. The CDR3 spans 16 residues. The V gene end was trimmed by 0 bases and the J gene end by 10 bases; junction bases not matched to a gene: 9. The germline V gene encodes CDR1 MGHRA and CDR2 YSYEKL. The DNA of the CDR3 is TGCGCCAGCAGCCAAGAGGAGCTAGCGGGGGCCCTAGAGCAGTTCTTC. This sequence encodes CASSQEELAGALEQFF.

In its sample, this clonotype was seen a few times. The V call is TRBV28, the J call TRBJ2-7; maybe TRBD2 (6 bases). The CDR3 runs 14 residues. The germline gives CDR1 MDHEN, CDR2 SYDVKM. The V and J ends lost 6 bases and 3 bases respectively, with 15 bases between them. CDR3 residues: CASSPGTADYEQYF. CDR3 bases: TGTGCCAGCAGCCCCGGGACTGCTGACTACGAGCAGTACTTC.

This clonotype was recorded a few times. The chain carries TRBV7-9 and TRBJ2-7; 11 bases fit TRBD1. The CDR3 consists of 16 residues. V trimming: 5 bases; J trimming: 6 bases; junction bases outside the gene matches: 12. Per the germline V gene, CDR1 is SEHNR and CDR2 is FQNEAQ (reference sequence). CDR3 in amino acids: CASSSTRDRGTSEQYF. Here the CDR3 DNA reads TGTGCCAGCAGCAGCACCCGGGACAGGGGGACGAGCGAGCAGTACTTC.

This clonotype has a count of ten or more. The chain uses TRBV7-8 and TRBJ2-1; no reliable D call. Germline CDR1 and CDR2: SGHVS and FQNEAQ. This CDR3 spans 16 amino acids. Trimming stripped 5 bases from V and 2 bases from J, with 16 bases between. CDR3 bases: TGTGCCAGCAGCCCGATCGGGCTAGTAGCCTACAATGAGCAGTTCTTC. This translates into CASSPIGLVAYNEQFF.

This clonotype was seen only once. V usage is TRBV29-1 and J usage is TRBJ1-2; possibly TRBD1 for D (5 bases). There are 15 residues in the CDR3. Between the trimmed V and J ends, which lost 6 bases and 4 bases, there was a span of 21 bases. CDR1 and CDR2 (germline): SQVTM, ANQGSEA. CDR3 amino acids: CSVAPPDSQFYGYTF. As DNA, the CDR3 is TGCAGCGTGGCCCCCCCCGACAGTCAATTCTATGGCTACACCTTC.

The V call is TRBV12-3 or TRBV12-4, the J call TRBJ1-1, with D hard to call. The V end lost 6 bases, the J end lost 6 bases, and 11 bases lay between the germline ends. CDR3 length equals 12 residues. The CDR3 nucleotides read TGTGCCAGCAGCCTAGGGATTCCTGAAGCTTTCTTT. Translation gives CASSLGIPEAFF.

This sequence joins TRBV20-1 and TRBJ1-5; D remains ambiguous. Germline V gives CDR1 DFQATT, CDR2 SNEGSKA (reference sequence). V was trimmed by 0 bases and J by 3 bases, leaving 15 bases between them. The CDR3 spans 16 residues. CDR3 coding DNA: TGCAGTGCTAGAGATCTTACAGATCACTCCAATCAGCCCCAGCATTTT. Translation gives CSARDLTDHSNQPQHF.

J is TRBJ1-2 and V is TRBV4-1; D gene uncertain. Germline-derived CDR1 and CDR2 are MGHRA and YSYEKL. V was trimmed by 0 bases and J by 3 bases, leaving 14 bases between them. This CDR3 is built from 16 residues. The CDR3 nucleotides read TGCGCCAGCAGCCAAGATTTCGAGGGCGCGGACTATGGCTACACCTTC. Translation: CASSQDFEGADYGYTF.

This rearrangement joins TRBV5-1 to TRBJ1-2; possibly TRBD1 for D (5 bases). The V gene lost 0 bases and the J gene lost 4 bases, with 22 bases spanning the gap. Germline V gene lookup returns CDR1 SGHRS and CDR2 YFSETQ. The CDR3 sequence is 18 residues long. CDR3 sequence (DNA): TGCGCCAGCAGCTTGGTAGTCAGCGATACAGGCCCAACCTATGGCTACACCTTC. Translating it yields CASSLVVSDTGPTYGYTF.